Here is one T cell receptor (beta chain) with its context. Per the original methods: Quantification of nucleated cells was approximated via reference gene primer amplification. The method was immunoSEQ multiplex PCR; TCRdb's version includes in-frame clones alone and lacks a portion of them. The DNA was the basis for D and trimming; V, J and clone size are from that table. Of 150,000 or so clones detected, around 81% appear once; the ten largest clones hold about 11%. The data originate from a study of blood T cell repertoires in COVID-19. Turning to the study itself: Sites across the United States, Italy and Spain contributed samples from acute and convalescent COVID-19. From T cells, B-cell-depleted T cells, or PBMCs came the material, which was cDNA or gDNA.

Trimming removed 6 bases from V and 9 bases from J; junction bases left unmatched: 3. The CDR3 has 13 residues. Germline CDR1 reads KGHDR; CDR2 reads SFDVKD. This TCR was recovered from a man in his fifties or sixties with active or convalescent COVID-19. Sequencing was done on a sample of peripheral blood. This sequence joins TRBV24-1 and TRBJ1-6, with TRBD1 identical over 8 bases. The CDR3 spells CATSTGGGSPLHF. The CDR3 nucleotides read TGTGCCACCAGTACAGGGGGAGGTTCACCCCTCCACTTT.